The clone carrying this T cell receptor (beta chain) was detected only a few times. Its matching antigen is unknown. The data originate from a study of cytomegalovirus exposure and HLA in healthy donors. Vbeta (60) and Jbeta (13) primers were used in the PCR. The assay was immunoSEQ multiplex PCR, and TCRdb's table has in-frame clones only and misses some. The table records tens of thousands of clones, around four fifths of them present only once. Study-wide results and caveats: 150 to 200 TCR beta chains were listed as cytomegalovirus-associated. Most TCRs appeared rarely, but some public TCRs recurred in many donors.

The source of this sequence is a middle-aged man in good health and CMV-seronegative. The specimen sequenced was PBMCs.

CDR3 bases: TGTGCCAGCAGTGGTGGGACAGGGGGCATGAACACTGAAGCTTTCTTT. This encodes CASSGGTGGMNTEAFF. The chain uses TRBV6-1 and TRBJ1-1; the match to TRBD1 covers 12 bases. The CDR3 contains 16 residues. V was pared by 4 bases and J by 0 bases, with 3 bases of the junction left unmatched. CDR1 is MNHNS, CDR2 SASEGT, per germline.